These 30 T cell receptor beta chains were all obtained from the same sample, sequenced in a study of blood T cell repertoires in COVID-19. TCRdb's table, derived via immunoSEQ multiplex PCR, lists solely in-frame clones and lacks some. Among roughly 80,000 clones listed, less than 90% were seen once. The sample taken for sequencing was peripheral blood. Every receptor here comes from an older man in a cohort sampled during active COVID-19.

This chain's CDR3 is CASSQARGDYNEQFF. The CDR3 region has the DNA TGCGCCAGCAGCCAAGCCCGGGGGGACTACAATGAGCAGTTCTTC. This chain connects TRBV4-1 to TRBJ2-1; 7 positions agree with TRBD2. CDR3 length: 15 residues. CDR1 is MGHRA and CDR2 is YSYEKL in the germline V gene. J lost 3 bases, V lost 1 base, and 3 bases had no gene match.

The chain carries TRBV5-8 and TRBJ2-3; TRBD1 matches at 8 bases. Germline lookup yields CDR1 SGHTS and CDR2 YDEGEE. The CDR3 loop spans 13 amino acids. Trimming at V came to 4 bases and at J to 6 bases, leaving 4 bases not matched to a gene. The CDR3 DNA is TGTGCCAGCAGCCCTACAGGGGGGGATACGCAGTATTTT. Amino acids: CASSPTGGDTQYF. The variable domain in full, completed from reference TRBV5-8 and TRBJ2-3, reads EAGVTQSPTHLIKTRGQQATLRCSPISGHTSVYWYQQALGLGLQFLLWYDEGEERNRGNFPPRFSGRQFPNYSSELNVNALELEDSALYLCASSPTGGDTQYFGPGTRLTVL.

The chain carries TRBV6-4 and TRBJ2-1, with a weak D call TRBD1 (6 bases). Germline-derived CDR1 and CDR2 are MRHNA and SNTAGT. The CDR3 consists of 16 residues. Between the trimmed V and J ends, which lost 0 bases and 7 bases, there was a span of 16 bases. CDR3 protein: CASSDSVQGRRNEQFF. CDR3 nucleotides: TGTGCCAGCAGTGACTCCGTACAGGGCCGTAGGAATGAGCAGTTCTTC.

This sequence joins TRBV6-2 or TRBV6-3 and TRBJ2-5; 8 bases fit TRBD2. This CDR3 is built from 15 residues. V shed 5 bases and J 4 bases; nucleotides not matched to a gene: 9. The germline CDR1 and CDR2 sequences are MNHEY and SVGEGT. The CDR3 protein is CASSPRTSLGETQYF. As DNA, the CDR3 is TGTGCCAGCAGTCCCCGGACTAGCCTCGGAGAGACCCAGTACTTC.

The chain is built from TRBV4-2 and TRBJ1-2; a possible D gene is TRBD1 (5 bases). Trimming removed 0 bases from V and 6 bases from J, with 11 bases in between. Germline V CDR1 and CDR2: LGHNA, YNFKEQ. The CDR3 is made up of 14 amino acids. CDR3 residues: CASSQEGRPNGYTF. CDR3 coding DNA: TGTGCCAGCAGCCAAGAGGGGCGTCCCAATGGCTACACCTTC.

In this sample, this clone turned up a few times. The V call is TRBV7-9, the J call TRBJ2-6, with 8 bases fitting TRBD1. CDR3 size: 19 residues. The germline CDR1 and CDR2 sequences are SEHNR and FQNEAQ (reference sequence). Germline trimming cut 1 base from V and 0 bases from J; bases unmatched to any gene: 8. The CDR3 reads CASSLEQGEYYSGANVLTF. DNA of the CDR3: TGTGCCAGCAGCTTAGAACAGGGGGAATATTACTCTGGGGCCAACGTCCTGACTTTC. Full variable domain (outside the CDR3, taken from reference TRBV7-9 and TRBJ2-6): DTGVSQNPRHKITKRGQNVTFRCDPISEHNRLYWYRQTLGQGPEFLTYFQNEAQLEKSRLLSDRFSAERPKGSFSTLEIQRTEQGDSAMYLCASSLEQGEYYSGANVLTFGAGSRLTVL.

The chain combines TRBV11-1 with TRBJ1-4; TRBD1 matches at 8 bases. The V gene's germline CDR1 is SGHAT and CDR2 FQDESV (reference sequence). The CDR3 length is 12 residues. The V and J ends lost 8 bases and 5 bases, in that order; junction bases with no gene match: 1. The CDR3 DNA follows: TGTGCCAGCGGACAGGGCAATGAAAAACTGTTTTTT. Protein product: CASGQGNEKLFF.

V and J are TRBV3-1 (or the pseudogene TRBV3-2) and TRBJ1-4, with D uncertain. Trimming pared 4 bases from V and 7 bases from J, leaving 10 bases between. Germline V gene data show CDR1 as LGHDT and CDR2 as YNNKEL (reference sequence). This CDR3 comprises 13 residues. The CDR3 sequence is CASSPPGSEKLFF. In DNA, the CDR3 is TGTGCCAGCAGCCCCCCCGGGTCTGAAAAACTGTTTTTT.

The chain is built from TRBV5-1 and TRBJ2-1; 9 nucleotides line up with TRBD2. The CDR3 is 17 amino acids. The V gene end was trimmed by 3 bases and the J gene end by 8 bases; junction bases not matched to a gene: 15. The V gene's germline CDR1 is SGHRS and CDR2 YFSETQ. Here the CDR3 reads CASSSGTRGGAVHEQFF. Here the CDR3 DNA reads TGCGCCAGCAGCTCGGGGACTCGCGGGGGGGCCGTGCATGAGCAGTTCTTC.

The chain recombines TRBV5-5 with TRBJ1-4; 9 bases are a match to TRBD1. With 4 bases clipped from V and 1 base from J, the junction kept 8 bases outside the gene matches. Germline V gene sequence: CDR1 SGHKS, CDR2 YYEKEE (reference sequence). This CDR3 region has 17 residues. The chain's CDR3 is CASSAGTGFITNEKLFF. The CDR3 region has the DNA TGTGCCAGCAGCGCCGGGACAGGGTTTATAACTAATGAAAAACTGTTTTTT.

This chain uses TRBV3-1 (or the pseudogene TRBV3-2) with TRBJ2-1; D remains unclear. Trimming left V 3 bases short and J 6 bases short, with 6 bases between. The CDR3 consists of 12 residues. Germline CDR1 is LGHDT and CDR2 is YNNKEL (reference sequence). In DNA, the CDR3 is TGTGCCAGCAGCCATTCCCGCAATGAGCAGTTCTTC. Translation gives CASSHSRNEQFF.

The chain combines TRBV11-2 with TRBJ2-5; no clear D. The CDR3 length is 12 residues. Trimming cost V 7 bases and J 4 bases, with 10 bases left between them. Germline V gene sequence: CDR1 SGHAT, CDR2 FQNNGV. For the CDR3, the DNA is TGTGCCAGCACGAAAACGGGAGAGACCCAGTACTTC. Translating it yields CASTKTGETQYF.

CDR3 protein: CASSLQGIGKYV. The CDR3 DNA sequence: TGTGCCAGCAGCTTACAGGGGATAGGGAAGTACGTC. This sequence joins TRBV7-9 and TRBJ2-7; tentatively, D is TRBD1 (6 bases). There are 12 residues in the CDR3. V was shortened by 2 bases and J by 11 bases, with 13 bases between the two germline ends. Germline lookup yields CDR1 SEHNR and CDR2 FQNEAQ (reference sequence).

Comment on this clone: Other DNA sequences in this specimen translate into the identical CDR3. The chain links TRBV6-6 to TRBJ2-3, with D tentatively TRBD1 (5 bases). CDR1 and CDR2 from the germline V gene are MNHNY and SVGAGI (reference sequence). The CDR3 is 12 amino acids. The V end was cut by 2 bases, the J end by 5 bases, with 5 bases between. This CDR3 reads CASSYQGDTQYF. The DNA of the CDR3 is TGTGCCAGCAGTTACCAGGGAGATACGCAGTATTTT.

J is TRBJ2-3 and V is TRBV25-1, with TRBD2 matching over 7 bases. This CDR3 spans 16 amino acids. Trimming cost V 4 bases and J 1 base; bases outside gene matches: 8. Germline V gene data show CDR1 as MGHDK and CDR2 as SYGVNS. The CDR3 DNA is TGTGCCAGCAGTGCCCGGACTAGTTGGGGCACAGATACGCAGTATTTT. This sequence encodes CASSARTSWGTDTQYF.

The V call is TRBV7-2, the J call TRBJ2-1; D is undetermined. This CDR3 contains 15 residues. Trimming removed 1 base at V and 0 bases at J, with 7 bases between. The germline V gene encodes CDR1 SGHTA and CDR2 FQGNSA. The CDR3 protein is CASSLGQPSYNEQFF. Written as DNA, the CDR3 is TGTGCCAGCAGCTTAGGGCAACCCTCCTACAATGAGCAGTTCTTC. The variable domain in full, with the rest retrieved from reference TRBV7-2 and TRBJ2-1, is GAGVSQSPSNKVTEKGKDVELRCDPISGHTALYWYRQSLGQGLEFLIYFQGNSAPDKSGLPSDRFSAERTGGSVSTLTIQRTQQEDSAVYLCASSLGQPSYNEQFFGPGTRLTVL.

The chain uses TRBV18 and TRBJ1-2, with a possible D match to TRBD1 (5 bases). The CDR3 is 13 residues long. Germline CDR1 and CDR2: KGHSH and LQKENI. Trimming left V 1 base short and J 6 bases short, with 9 bases between. The CDR3 region has the DNA TGTGCCAGCTCACCACGGGGGGACCATGGCTACACCTTC. Translation: CASSPRGDHGYTF.

The chain uses TRBV15 and TRBJ2-7; 7 bases align to TRBD2. The junction had 13 bases not matched to a gene; V was cut back by 3 bases and J by 2 bases. CDR1 is LNHNV and CDR2 is YYDKDF in the germline V gene (reference sequence). This CDR3 spans 17 amino acids. CDR3 coding DNA: TGTGCCACCAGCAGGTATCCATCGGGGCGGGGGACCTACGAGCAGTACTTC. Translation gives CATSRYPSGRGTYEQYF.

CDR3 region: CASRMTGYYEQYV. Written as DNA, the CDR3 is TGTGCCAGTCGCATGACAGGCTACTACGAGCAGTACGTC. This chain links TRBV21-1 with TRBJ2-7; TRBD1, the table's D call, was not compared with the DNA. TRBV21-1 has pseudogene status. The CDR3 spans 13 residues.

The chain combines TRBV3-1 (or the pseudogene TRBV3-2) with TRBJ2-2; TRBD2 matches 9 bases. This CDR3 spans 15 amino acids. After removal of 4 bases from V and 6 bases from J, the junction contained 6 bases not matched to a gene. CDR1 and CDR2 (germline): LGHDT, YNNKEL (reference sequence). The CDR3 is CASSPRAGGPGELFF. CDR3 nucleotide sequence: TGTGCCAGCAGCCCGCGGGCGGGGGGGCCCGGGGAGCTGTTTTTT.

The CDR3 reads CASSLIGGAADTQYF. The CDR3 DNA reads TGCGCCAGCAGCTTGATCGGGGGGGCAGCAGATACGCAGTATTTT. The genes are TRBV5-1 and TRBJ2-3, with TRBD2 identical over 8 bases. CDR3 length equals 15 residues. J was trimmed by 4 bases and V by 1 base; bases with no gene match: 5. Germline V gives CDR1 SGHRS, CDR2 YFSETQ.

The gene calls are TRBV6-2 or TRBV6-3 and TRBJ1-5, with D perhaps TRBD1 (5 bases). V was shortened by 0 bases and J by 7 bases, with 16 bases between the two germline ends. There are 16 residues in the CDR3. Germline V gene data show CDR1 as MNHEY and CDR2 as SVGEGT. This CDR3 reads CASSYSSQLRQQPQHF. The DNA for the CDR3 is TGTGCCAGCAGTTACTCATCCCAGCTGAGACAGCAGCCCCAGCATTTT.

The genes are TRBV4-2 and TRBJ2-3; 7 bases line up with TRBD1. The CDR3 has 17 amino acids. The ends lost 0 bases at V and 1 base at J; junction bases unmatched: 7. CDR1 and CDR2 from the germline V gene are LGHNA and YNFKEQ. The CDR3 DNA reads TGTGCCAGCAGCCAAGAGAACAAGGGGGCGGGCACAGATACGCAGTATTTT. Its protein product is CASSQENKGAGTDTQYF.

The chain employs TRBV18 and TRBJ1-4; D remains ambiguous. This CDR3 has 14 amino acids. Germline V gene data show CDR1 as KGHSH and CDR2 as LQKENI. V dropped 3 bases and J dropped 2 bases, with 7 bases sitting between them. In nucleotides, the CDR3 is TGTGCCAGCTCACCTAGAGCTACTAATGAAAAACTGTTTTTT. Protein sequence: CASSPRATNEKLFF. The full variable domain, with the rest looked up from reference TRBV18 and TRBJ1-4, is NAGVMQNPRHLVRRRGQEARLRCSPMKGHSHVYWYRQLPEEGLKFMVYLQKENIIDESGMPKERFSAEFPKEGPSILRIQQVVRGDSAAYFCASSPRATNEKLFFGSGTQLSVL.

The V and J genes are TRBV6-5 and TRBJ1-2; D possibly corresponds to TRBD1 (6 bases). Germline CDR1 MNHEY, CDR2 SVGAGI. V was pared by 6 bases and J by 3 bases, with 14 bases between. This CDR3 has 14 residues. The CDR3 loop is CASRRGGRDYGYTF. As DNA, the CDR3 is TGTGCCAGCAGACGGGGGGGGCGCGACTATGGCTACACCTTC.

This chain joins TRBV19 and TRBJ2-6, with 9 bases lining up with TRBD1. The length of the CDR3 is 16 residues. With V trimmed by 4 bases and J by 3 bases, 4 bases remained unmatched. The germline CDR1 and CDR2 sequences are LNHDA and SQIVND (reference sequence). The CDR3 here is CASSTDRGFGANVLTF. The CDR3 coding sequence is TGTGCCAGTAGTACCGACAGGGGGTTTGGGGCCAACGTCCTGACTTTC.

This sequence joins TRBV29-1 and TRBJ2-1, with 9 bases fitting TRBD1. Germline values: CDR1 SQVTM, CDR2 ANQGSEA. The V gene end was trimmed by 1 base and the J gene end by 2 bases; junction bases not matched to a gene: 3. The CDR3 is 15 residues long. The CDR3 sequence is CSVEGGQGAYNEQFF. Here the CDR3 DNA reads TGCAGCGTTGAAGGGGGACAGGGCGCCTACAATGAGCAGTTCTTC.

In its sample, this clone was seen a few times. V usage is TRBV5-1 and J usage is TRBJ2-4, with 7 bases fitting TRBD1. Germline V lookup: CDR1 SGHRS, CDR2 YFSETQ. This CDR3 spans 18 amino acids. Unmatched junction bases numbered 13, after V lost 4 bases and J lost 0 bases. CDR3 coding DNA: TGCGCCAGCAGCCCCACCGGGACAGACAGACTAGCCAAAAACATTCAGTACTTC. Residues: CASSPTGTDRLAKNIQYF.

The chain combines TRBV28 with TRBJ2-5; TRBD2 matches 7 bases. V lost 5 bases and J lost 4; bases outside the gene matches: 4. The CDR3 contains 13 residues. Germline CDR1 reads MDHEN; CDR2 reads SYDVKM. The CDR3 DNA reads as TGTGCCAGCAGTCGAAGCGGGGTAGAGACCCAGTACTTC. As protein: CASSRSGVETQYF.

The chain recombines TRBV4-3 with TRBJ2-3; 11 nucleotides line up with TRBD1. CDR3 length: 16 amino acids. Germline V gene sequence: CDR1 LGHNA, CDR2 YSLEER. Trimming took 1 base from V and 4 from J; bases not matched to a gene: 4. The DNA of the CDR3 is TGCGCCAGCAGCCAAGTGCGGGACAGGGGGGCAGATACGCAGTATTTT. This translates into CASSQVRDRGADTQYF.